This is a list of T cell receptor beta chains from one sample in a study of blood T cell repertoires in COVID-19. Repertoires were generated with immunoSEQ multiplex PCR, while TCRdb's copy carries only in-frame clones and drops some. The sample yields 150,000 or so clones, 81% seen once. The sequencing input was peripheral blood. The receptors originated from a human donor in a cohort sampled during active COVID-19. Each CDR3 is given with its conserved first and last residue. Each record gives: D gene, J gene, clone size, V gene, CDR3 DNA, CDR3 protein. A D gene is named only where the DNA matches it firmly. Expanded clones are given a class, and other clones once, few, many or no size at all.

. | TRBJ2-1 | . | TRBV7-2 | TGTGCCAGCAGCTTCCTGGACTATAATGAGCAGTTCTTC | CASSFLDYNEQFF
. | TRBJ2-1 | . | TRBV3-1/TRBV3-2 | TGTGCCAGCAGCCAAGACTTAGGGAGCTCCTACAATGAGCAGTTCTTC | CASSQDLGSSYNEQFF
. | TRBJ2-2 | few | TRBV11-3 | TGTGCCAGCAGCTTCGGCGGAAACACCGGGGAGCTGTTTTTT | CASSFGGNTGELFF
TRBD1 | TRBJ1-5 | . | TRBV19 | TGTGCCAGTAATACCGGGACAGGGGGCTATCAGCCCCAGCATTTT | CASNTGTGGYQPQHF
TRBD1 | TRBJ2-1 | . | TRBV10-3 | TGTGCCATCAGTGACCCGGGACAGCAACGGGGTGAGCAGTTCTTC | CAISDPGQQRGEQFF
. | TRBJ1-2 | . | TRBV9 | TGTGCCAGCAGCCCAATCACCGGGACAATGAACTATGGCTACACCTTC | CASSPITGTMNYGYTF
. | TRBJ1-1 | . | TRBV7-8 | TGTGCCAGCAGCTTAGACAGCAACACTGAAGCTTTCTTT | CASSLDSNTEAFF
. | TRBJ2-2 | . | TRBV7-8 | TGTGCCAGCAGCTTAGGCAGAACCGGGGAGCTGTTTTTT | CASSLGRTGELFF
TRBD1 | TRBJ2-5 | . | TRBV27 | TGTGCCAGCAGTCCCCTCCGGGACAGGGGGTCGTATGAGACCCAGTACTTC | CASSPLRDRGSYETQYF
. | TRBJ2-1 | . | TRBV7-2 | TGTGCCAGCAGCTCCCCCAAGCGGGCCTTGAGAGACAATGAGCAGTTCTTC | CASSSPKRALRDNEQFF
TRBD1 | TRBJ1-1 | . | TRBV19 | TGTGCCAGTAGTATTCTTCGACAGGGTAGGGGGGACACTGAAGCTTTCTTT | CASSILRQGRGDTEAFF
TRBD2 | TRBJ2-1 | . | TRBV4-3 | TGCGCCAGCAGCCAAGATCATCCCATGCTAGCGGGAGAAATGGATGAGCAGTTCTTC | CASSQDHPMLAGEMDEQFF
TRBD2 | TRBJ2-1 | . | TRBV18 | TGTGCCAGCTCACCACTAGCGGGAGGGGACGTTGAGCAGTTCTTC | CASSPLAGGDVEQFF
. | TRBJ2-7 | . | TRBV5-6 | TGTGCCAGCAGCTTGCCTTCCTCCTACGAGCAGTACTTC | CASSLPSSYEQYF
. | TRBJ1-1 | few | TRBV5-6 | TGTGCCAGCAGCGCGGGAGGGGACGATTTCTTT | CASSAGGDDFF
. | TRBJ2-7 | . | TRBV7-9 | TGTGCCAGCAGCGCCACAGGGACGGGGGAGCAGTACTTC | CASSATGTGEQYF
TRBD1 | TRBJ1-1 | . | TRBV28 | TGTGCCAGCAGGCCCACAGGGGACACTGAAGCTTTCTTT | CASRPTGDTEAFF
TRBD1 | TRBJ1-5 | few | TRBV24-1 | TGTGCCACCAGTGATAGGGACAGGGCTTCTTTGGGCAATCAGCCCCAGCATTTT | CATSDRDRASLGNQPQHF
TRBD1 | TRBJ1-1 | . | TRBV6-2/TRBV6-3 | TGTGCCAGCAGTTATTTAGGGACAGGGTTCATGGGCTCGGTGAACACTGAAGCTTTCTTT | CASSYLGTGFMGSVNTEAFF
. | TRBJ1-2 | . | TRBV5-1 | TGCGCCAGCAGCTTTGGCTCAAACTATGGCTACACCTTC | CASSFGSNYGYTF
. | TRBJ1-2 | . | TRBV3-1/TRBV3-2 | TGTGCCAGCAGCCAAAGTCGATCCCCGGGTGGCTACACCTTC | CASSQSRSPGGYTF
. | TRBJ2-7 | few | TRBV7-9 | TGTGCCAGCGAGGACAGAACCTCCTACGAGCAGTACTTC | CASEDRTSYEQYF
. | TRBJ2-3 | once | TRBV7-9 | TGTGCCAGCAGCCCCCCCGGGATTCGCACAGATACGCAGTATTTT | CASSPPGIRTDTQYF
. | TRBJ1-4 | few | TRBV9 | TGTGCCAGCCTCAGGGGAGCAACTAATGAAAAACTGTTTTTT | CASLRGATNEKLFF
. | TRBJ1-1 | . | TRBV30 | TGTGCCTGGAGTGCCCTTGGGGGCCACACTGAAGCTTTCTTT | CAWSALGGHTEAFF